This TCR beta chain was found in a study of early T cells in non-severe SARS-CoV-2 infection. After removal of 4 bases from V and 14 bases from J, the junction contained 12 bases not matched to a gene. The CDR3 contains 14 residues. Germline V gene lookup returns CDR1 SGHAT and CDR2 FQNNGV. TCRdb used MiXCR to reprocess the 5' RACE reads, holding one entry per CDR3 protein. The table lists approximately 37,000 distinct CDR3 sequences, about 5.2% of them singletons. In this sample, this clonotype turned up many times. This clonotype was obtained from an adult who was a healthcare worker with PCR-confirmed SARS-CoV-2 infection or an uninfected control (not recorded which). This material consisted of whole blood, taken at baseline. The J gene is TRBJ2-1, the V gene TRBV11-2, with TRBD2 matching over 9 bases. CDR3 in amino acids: CASSSFGLAGMKFF. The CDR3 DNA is TGTGCCAGCAGCTCATTCGGGCTAGCGGGAATGAAGTTCTTC.